This T cell receptor (beta chain) was identified in a study of T cells in Graves' hyperthyroidism and ophthalmopathy. CDR3 length equals 15 residues. Looked up from germline, CDR1 is SGHAT and CDR2 is FQNNGV. V lost 2 bases, J lost 1 base, and 11 bases lay in between. Amplified TCR beta CDR3 regions derived from RNA transcripts. HTBI primers were employed in a first-round RT-PCR of the TCR CDR3. TCRdb re-called the multiplex PCR reads through MiXCR, storing one row per CDR3 protein. Here the sample spans approximately 400,000 distinct CDR3 sequences, under 15% being singletons. Hyperthyroidism patients were newly diagnosed, had disease duration under 2 months, and were aged 18 to 65 years. Diagnosis relied on clinical symptoms, serum thyroxine and TRAb, thyroid ultrasound and orbital computed tomography.

Sequencing was performed on blood. The genes are TRBV11-2 and TRBJ1-1, with D perhaps matching TRBD1 (5 bases). This TCR came from a woman in her 30s with Graves' hyperthyroidism. In nucleotides, the CDR3 is TGTGCCAGCAGCTTAACCGGGACCCAGAACACTGAAGCTTTCTTT. Translation: CASSLTGTQNTEAFF.